These 25 T cell receptor beta chains share one sample of origin, sequenced in a study of OX40 agonist ivuxolimab in advanced cancers. Clones were read by immunoSEQ multiplex PCR, and TCRdb kept only the in-frame ones, dropping some. The table lists tens of thousands of clones, about nine tenths of them singletons. Sequenced material: CD4+ or CD8+ T cells sorted from blood, taken in a trial of the OX40 agonist ivuxolimab. These receptors originate from an adult with an advanced solid tumor such as melanoma, head and neck, liver or kidney cancer.

The V and J genes are TRBV5-1 and TRBJ2-7; 7 bases line up with TRBD1. With 2 bases clipped from V and 2 bases from J, the junction kept 4 bases outside the gene matches. The V gene's germline CDR1 is SGHRS and CDR2 YFSETQ. There are 14 residues in the CDR3. In DNA, the CDR3 is TGCGCCAGCAGCTTAAGGGGGCCCCCCTACGAGCAGTACTTC. It encodes CASSLRGPPYEQYF.

V gene TRBV5-1 combines with J gene TRBJ2-5; D may be TRBD2 (5 bases). V gave up 1 base and J gave up 5 bases, with 6 bases separating them. CDR1 SGHRS and CDR2 YFSETQ come from the germline V gene. The CDR3 length is 12 residues. The CDR3 DNA sequence: TGCGCCAGCAGCTTGTCGGGGGAGACCCAGTACTTC. Residues: CASSLSGETQYF.

This chain connects TRBV5-1 to TRBJ2-7; D is possibly TRBD1 (7 bases). There are 13 residues in the CDR3. With 4 bases removed from V and 5 bases from J, the gap between germline ends came to 13 bases. CDR1 and CDR2 from the germline V gene are SGHRS and YFSETQ. CDR3 bases: TGCGCCAGCAGCCAGGGGGGAGGCGACGAGCAGTACTTC. Its protein product is CASSQGGGDEQYF. Using reference TRBV5-1 and TRBJ2-7 for the parts outside the CDR3, the full variable domain is KAGVTQTPRYLIKTRGQQVTLSCSPISGHRSVSWYQQTPGQGLQFLFEYFSETQRNKGNFPGRFSGRQFSNSRSEMNVSTLELGDSALYLCASSQGGGDEQYFGPGTRLTVT.

This chain uses TRBV5-8 with TRBJ1-2, with D possibly TRBD1 on 5 matching bases. This CDR3 region has 13 residues. V lost 0 bases, J lost 6 bases, and 9 bases lay in between. Germline CDR1 and CDR2: SGHTS and YDEGEE. CDR3 protein: CASSLGGTHGYTF. The CDR3 region has the DNA TGTGCCAGCAGCTTGGGGGGGACGCATGGCTACACCTTC.

This clone was seen only a few times. The chain joins TRBV5-4 to TRBJ2-7; unclear D gene. The length of the CDR3 is 15 residues. Germline values: CDR1 SGHNT, CDR2 YYREEE (reference sequence). Trimming cost V 1 base and J 7 bases, with 18 bases left between them. The CDR3 DNA sequence: TGTGCCAGCAGCTTGTCTTCCACCGGGCCCAGAGAGCAGTACTTC. This codes for CASSLSSTGPREQYF.

The chain joins TRBV18 to TRBJ2-1, with TRBD2 matching 7 bases. Germline CDR1 is KGHSH and CDR2 is LQKENI. V shed 6 bases and J 5 bases; nucleotides not matched to a gene: 10. The CDR3 is 15 amino acids. CDR3: CASSLGGAGDNEQFF. The CDR3 bases are TGTGCCAGCTCCCTGGGAGGGGCGGGAGACAATGAGCAGTTCTTC.

This rearrangement joins TRBV19 to TRBJ2-2; 8 nucleotides line up with TRBD2. The CDR3 has 17 amino acids. J was trimmed by 1 base and V by 0 bases; bases with no gene match: 4. Germline CDR1 and CDR2: LNHDA and SQIVND (reference sequence). DNA for the CDR3: TGTGCCAGTAGTATAGATATGGCGGGGGGGAACACCGGGGAGCTGTTTTTT. This encodes CASSIDMAGGNTGELFF.

This clone was seen a single time. The chain combines TRBV27 with TRBJ2-1; 16 bases line up with TRBD2. J was trimmed by 7 bases and V by 9 bases; bases with no gene match: 12. The CDR3 is 17 amino acids. Germline V lookup: CDR1 MNHEY, CDR2 SMNVEV (reference sequence). The CDR3 DNA follows: TGTGCCAGTAAAGGGACTAGCGGGAGGGCCGCTCGGAATGAGCAGTTCTTC. Encoded protein: CASKGTSGRAARNEQFF.

The chain employs TRBV19 and TRBJ1-4, with D perhaps TRBD1 (5 bases). CDR1 is LNHDA and CDR2 is SQIVND in the germline V gene (reference sequence). This CDR3 has 14 residues. Trimming pared 6 bases from V and 8 bases from J, leaving 16 bases between. The CDR3: CASSPRKRGEKLFF. The CDR3 DNA reads TGTGCCAGTAGCCCCCGGAAGCGGGGGGAAAAACTGTTTTTT.

V usage is TRBV10-3 and J usage is TRBJ2-3, with D unresolved. Trimming took off 3 bases at V and 2 bases at J, with 9 bases between the two ends. The CDR3 consists of 14 residues. Germline CDR1 and CDR2: ENHRY and SYGVKD. Written as DNA, the CDR3 is TGTGCCATCAGTGACAAGGCCCTCACAGATACGCAGTATTTT. It encodes CAISDKALTDTQYF.

This chain joins TRBV10-3 and TRBJ1-2, with 10 bases matching TRBD1. Germline CDR1 reads ENHRY; CDR2 reads SYGVKD. V lost 2 bases, J lost 6 bases, and 9 bases stayed unmatched. The CDR3 is 16 residues long. The CDR3 bases are TGTGCCATCAGTGAGAAATTGACAGGGGGCAGGAATGGCTACACCTTC. As protein: CAISEKLTGGRNGYTF.

The chain joins TRBV28 to TRBJ1-5, with TRBD1 matching over 7 bases. V gave up 5 bases and J gave up 4 bases; unmatched junction bases: 8. Germline V gene lookup returns CDR1 MDHEN and CDR2 SYDVKM. CDR3 length equals 15 residues. The CDR3 is CASSIGGTANQPQHF. Written as DNA, the CDR3 is TGTGCCAGCAGTATCGGCGGGACAGCAAATCAGCCCCAGCATTTT.

This chain uses TRBV5-4 with TRBJ2-5; 8 bases align to TRBD2. Germline assignment: CDR1 SGHNT and CDR2 YYREEE (reference sequence). The CDR3 is 16 amino acids. V lost 1 base to trimming and J lost 2 bases; unmatched junction nucleotides: 7. The CDR3 DNA reads as TGTGCCAGCAGCTTGACGGGGGGGGGTCGGCAAGAGACCCAGTACTTC. Protein sequence: CASSLTGGGRQETQYF. Complete variable domain (other parts from reference TRBV5-4 and TRBJ2-5): ETGVTQSPTHLIKTRGQQVTLRCSSQSGHNTVSWYQQALGQGPQFIFQYYREEENGRGNFPPRFSGLQFPNYSSELNVNALELDDSALYLCASSLTGGGRQETQYFGPGTRLLVL.

The chain carries TRBV5-1 and TRBJ2-1; TRBD2 aligns across 11 bases. This CDR3 spans 19 amino acids. Germline-derived CDR1 and CDR2 are SGHRS and YFSETQ. V gave up 0 bases and J gave up 4 bases; unmatched junction bases: 12. CDR3 DNA sequence: TGCGCCAGCAGCTTGGCCGGGACTAGCGGCCCTGGGGCGTACAATGAGCAGTTCTTC. Translating gives CASSLAGTSGPGAYNEQFF. Looking up the rest from reference TRBV5-1 and TRBJ2-1 gives the full variable domain: KAGVTQTPRYLIKTRGQQVTLSCSPISGHRSVSWYQQTPGQGLQFLFEYFSETQRNKGNFPGRFSGRQFSNSRSEMNVSTLELGDSALYLCASSLAGTSGPGAYNEQFFGPGTRLTVL.

The chain combines TRBV11-3 with TRBJ2-1; D not certain. V was cut by 1 base and J by 3 bases, with 10 bases left in between. There are 15 residues in the CDR3. Germline V gene lookup returns CDR1 SGHNT and CDR2 YENEEA. CDR3 DNA sequence: TGTGCCAGCAGCTTAGGACGGTCCAACTACAATGAGCAGTTCTTC. Protein sequence: CASSLGRSNYNEQFF.

The V and J genes are TRBV30 and TRBJ1-1; D call uncertain. The ends were cut back, 3 bases at V and 3 bases at J, with 14 bases in the middle. This CDR3 contains 14 residues. Germline V gene data show CDR1 as GTSNPN and CDR2 as SVGIG (reference sequence). CDR3 protein: CAWRHARGDTEAFF. The CDR3 DNA follows: TGTGCCTGGAGACACGCCCGAGGCGACACTGAAGCTTTCTTT.

The rearrangement joins TRBV28 to TRBJ1-2, with no clear D. The CDR3 is 12 amino acids. Germline assignment: CDR1 MDHEN and CDR2 SYDVKM. Trimming stripped 1 base from V and 8 bases from J, with 8 bases between. Here the CDR3 reads CASSLSGRGYTF. The CDR3 DNA sequence: TGTGCCAGCAGTTTATCGGGAAGAGGCTACACCTTC.

The chain couples TRBV5-1 to TRBJ1-3; a weak D match, TRBD1 (5 bases). Between the trimmed V and J ends, which lost 9 bases and 0 bases, there was a span of 13 bases. Germline CDR1 reads SGHRS; CDR2 reads YFSETQ. The CDR3 contains 14 residues. Here the CDR3 DNA reads TGCGCCACCCGGGGGAAGCGCTCTGGAAACACCATATATTTT. Protein product: CATRGKRSGNTIYF.

The V call is TRBV27, the J call TRBJ2-7, with D unresolved. Germline V CDR1 and CDR2: MNHEY, SMNVEV (reference sequence). The V end was cut by 4 bases, the J end by 6 bases, with 19 bases between. The CDR3 covers 15 residues. This CDR3 reads CASSSPDLGRPEQYF. The CDR3 DNA reads TGTGCCAGCAGTTCCCCCGACCTTGGAAGGCCCGAGCAGTACTTC.

The V gene is TRBV25-1, the J gene TRBJ2-2; 7 bases are shared with TRBD2. This CDR3 contains 14 residues. Germline V gives CDR1 MGHDK, CDR2 SYGVNS. V dropped 8 bases and J dropped 0; count of bases not matched to a gene: 3. The CDR3 DNA sequence: TGTGCCAGCCACGCGGGGGCGAACACCGGGGAGCTGTTTTTT. Translating gives CASHAGANTGELFF.

The chain joins TRBV5-6 to TRBJ2-3, with a possible D match to TRBD2 (6 bases). Trimming removed 0 bases at V and 2 bases at J, with 7 bases between. CDR3 length equals 14 residues. CDR1 is SGHDT and CDR2 is YYEEEE in the germline V gene. The DNA for the CDR3 is TGTGCCAGCAGCTTGGTAGCGGTCACAGATACGCAGTATTTT. Residues: CASSLVAVTDTQYF.

V usage is TRBV7-2 and J usage is TRBJ1-1, with 7 bases identical to TRBD1. V dropped 5 bases and J dropped 1; count of bases not matched to a gene: 13. This CDR3 is 17 amino acids long. The germline gives CDR1 SGHTA, CDR2 FQGNSA. CDR3 DNA sequence: TGTGCCAGCAGCGCCCGACAGGGCTCGTGGAGGAACACTGAAGCTTTCTTT. It translates to CASSARQGSWRNTEAFF.

The chain carries TRBV2 and TRBJ2-1; 8 positions match TRBD2. CDR1 and CDR2 from the germline V gene are SNHLY and FYNNEI. Trimming removed 7 bases from V and 9 bases from J; junction bases left unmatched: 8. The CDR3 has 13 residues. The CDR3 region has the DNA TGTGCCAGCAACCAGCGGGAGAGGGTTGAGCAGTTCTTC. Residues: CASNQRERVEQFF.

V gene TRBV10-3 combines with J gene TRBJ2-2; TRBD2 might be the D (6 bases). Germline assignment: CDR1 ENHRY and CDR2 SYGVKD. V was cut by 6 bases and J by 8 bases, with 13 bases left in between. The CDR3 length is 13 residues. The CDR3 sequence is CAISPSVSGELFF. The CDR3 DNA sequence: TGTGCCATCAGCCCTAGCGTATCGGGGGAGCTGTTTTTT.

This clone was detected once. The chain links TRBV19 to TRBJ2-3; 13 positions agree with TRBD2. This CDR3 is 15 amino acids long. The germline gives CDR1 LNHDA, CDR2 SQIVND (reference sequence). V trimming: 9 bases; J trimming: 5 bases; junction bases outside the gene matches: 8. CDR3 in amino acids: CASRGLAGLGDTQYF. Written as DNA, the CDR3 is TGTGCCAGCCGGGGACTAGCGGGGTTGGGAGATACGCAGTATTTT. The variable domain in full, completed from reference TRBV19 and TRBJ2-3, reads DGGITQSPKYLFRKEGQNVTLSCEQNLNHDAMYWYRQDPGQGLRLIYYSQIVNDFQKGDIAEGYSVSREKKESFPLTVTSAQKNPTAFYLCASRGLAGLGDTQYFGPGTRLTVL.